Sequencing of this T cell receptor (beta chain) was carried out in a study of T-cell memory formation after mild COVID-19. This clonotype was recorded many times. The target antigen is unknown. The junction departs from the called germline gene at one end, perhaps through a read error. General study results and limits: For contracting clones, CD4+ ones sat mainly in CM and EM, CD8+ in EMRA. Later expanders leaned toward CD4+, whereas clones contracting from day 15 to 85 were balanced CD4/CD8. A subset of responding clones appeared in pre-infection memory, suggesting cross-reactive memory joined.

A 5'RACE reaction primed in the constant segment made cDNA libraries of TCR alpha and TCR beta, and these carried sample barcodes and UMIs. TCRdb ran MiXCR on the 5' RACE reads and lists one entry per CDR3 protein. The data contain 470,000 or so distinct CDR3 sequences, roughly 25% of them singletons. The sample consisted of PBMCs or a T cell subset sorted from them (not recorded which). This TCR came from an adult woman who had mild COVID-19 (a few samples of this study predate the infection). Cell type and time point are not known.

CDR3 sequence (DNA): TGTGCCAGCAGCTTACAGGGATCCTACGAGCAGTACTTC. Its protein product is CASSLQGSYEQYF. The chain has TRBV5-1 and TRBJ2-7; D perhaps matches TRBD1 (6 bases). This CDR3 spans 13 amino acids. Per germline, CDR1 SGHRS and CDR2 YFSETQ.